This TCR beta chain was documented in a study of OX40 agonist ivuxolimab in advanced cancers. Background on the whole study: The costimulatory receptor OX40 (CD134) was targeted by ivuxolimab, a fully human IgG2 agonistic monoclonal antibody. Intravenous ivuxolimab was administered to patients every 2 weeks at six dose levels: 0.01, 0.1, 0.3, 1.5, 3 and 10 mg/kg. Of the roughly 50 dose-escalation patients, hepatocellular carcinoma was present in 19, melanoma in roughly 15, renal cell carcinoma in 9 and head and neck cancer in 9. A male proportion of almost 85% and a mean age of around 60 years, ranging from about 23 to 90, were recorded for the dose-escalation cohort. Prior anti-PD-1, anti-PD-L1 or anti-CTLA-4 therapy was permitted, and 30% to 45% of dose-escalation patients had received checkpoint inhibitors. Partial responses occurred in three dose-escalation patients: two with cutaneous melanoma and one with hepatocellular carcinoma. Peripheral TCRbeta sequencing was intended to test whether TCR sequence diversity was altered and clonal T-cell expansion was caused by ivuxolimab. The paper describes the monotherapy dose-escalation part (N of about 50 patients) of the phase I trial of ivuxolimab.

Genomic DNA was isolated from the sorted cells so that the TCRbeta CDR3 region could be sequenced. The immunoSEQ Assay was used to sequence the TCRbeta CDR3 regions. TCRdb limited this immuneACCESS table to in-frame rearrangements with V and J called. A share of clones is missing; checked studies link under half to unresolved V genes, and the rest is unexplained. This sample holds around 60,000 clones; more than 75% were observed only once. The top ten hold less than 3.5% of the sample. Remarks on this clone: The clone's antigen remains unknown. Base qualities are missing; no much larger clone stands one base away. At the DNA level, this CDR3 is encoded by other sequences in the same sample as well.

V ends up 4 bases short and J 3 bases short, with an unmatched junction base count of 5. The CDR3, cysteine through phenylalanine, is 15 amino acids long. Kept here is only the CDR3 DNA, which spans 45 bases and is read in frame from base 1. From a lookup of the germline V gene, CDR1 and CDR2 are SGHRS and YFSETQ. The trial excluded patients who had a history of autoimmune disease or were on systemic immunosuppression. Peripheral blood for TCR sequencing was collected from all dose cohorts at baseline, on cycle 4 day 1, and on cycle 7 day 1. The samples were taken from a phase I, first-in-human, multicenter, open-label dose-escalation trial of ivuxolimab. The trial enrolled adults with locally advanced or metastatic head and neck squamous cell, hepatocellular, melanoma or renal cell carcinoma. Before TCR sequencing, CD4+ T cells and CD8+ T cells from peripheral blood were sorted into separate populations.

On the study overall, not on this receptor specifically: On average, CD8+ T cells showed more expanded clones than CD4+ T cells after ivuxolimab. In the 0.1-3.0 mg/kg groups, partial responders had among the lowest normalized peripheral clonal expansion, particularly in CD8+ T cells. At doses of 0.1 to 3.0 mg/kg, clonal expansion of both CD4+ and CD8+ T cells in blood was seen between baseline and week 6. The antigen specificity of the peripheral T cells that underwent clonal expansion was not determined. Low levels of normalized T-cell clonal expansion were also seen in some nonresponding patients.

The sequence was collected from an adult with an advanced solid tumor such as melanoma, head and neck, liver or kidney cancer. The specimen was CD4+ or CD8+ T cells sorted from blood, collected in a trial of the OX40 agonist ivuxolimab. The chain joins TRBV5-1 to TRBJ2-3, with 10 bases matching TRBD2. The CDR3 reads CASSGSGRWTDTQYF. The nucleotide sequence reads as follows: TGCGCCAGCAGCGGTAGCGGGAGGTGGACAGATACGCAGTATTTT. Supplemented by the reference TRBV5-1 and TRBJ2-3 proteins around the CDR3, the complete variable domain is KAGVTQTPRYLIKTRGQQVTLSCSPISGHRSVSWYQQTPGQGLQFLFEYFSETQRNKGNFPGRFSGRQFSNSRSEMNVSTLELGDSALYLCASSGSGRWTDTQYFGPGTRLTVL.